This T cell receptor (beta chain) is from a study of response to subunit inactivated influenza vaccine. Study-wide points: It was suggested by the authors that few new T cells are recruited by each seasonal influenza vaccination.

The V gene's germline CDR1 is SGHRS and CDR2 YFSETQ. This CDR3 is built from 14 residues. V gave up 2 bases and J gave up 4 bases, with 12 bases separating them. For this clonotype: What it recognizes is unknown.

TCRdb analysed the RT-PCR reads with MiXCR anew, one entry per CDR3 protein. This sample carries hundreds of thousands of distinct CDR3 sequences, 15% to 19% of them seen once, and the ten largest clones take roughly 11%. The J gene is TRBJ1-2, the V gene TRBV5-1; D not certain. The sequenced sample was PBMCs from blood, obtained 11 to 12 days after vaccination. This TCR derives from a man in his fifties who received an inactivated influenza vaccine. The CDR3 bases are TGCGCCAGCAGCTTTGCGGACGGCATCTATGGCTACACCTTC. It codes for CASSFADGIYGYTF.